This entry concerns a single T cell receptor (beta chain). No antigen is known for it. Nothing much larger sits one base from this clone, and base qualities are not available. Other DNA sequences in the sample encode the same CDR3. This sample is drawn from a study of blood T cell repertoires in COVID-19 (dated by TCRdb to 2019 to 2021). Notes on the research overall: Samples from collaborators originated in the United States, Italy and Spain and spanned both the acute and convalescent phases of COVID-19. The material from the prospective study consisted of cDNA or gDNA derived from T cells, B-cell-depleted T cells, or PBMCs. The dataset comprised deeply sampled blood TCRbeta repertoires from subjects exposed to, actively infected with, or recovered from COVID-19. The repertoires were made available in a free public database intended to serve as a resource for research on the immune response to SARS-CoV-2. Samples were obtained from the ongoing ImmuneRACE study (first 160 participants) and from over 1,000 subjects provided by 6 global collaborators. Nearly every sample came with metadata listing a de-identified subject ID, COVID-19 status, age in years and sex. Where available, HLA class I and class II types were taken from metadata supplied by the sample provider and were not determined by assay-based typing.

The immunoSEQ Assay, a bias-controlled multiplex PCR, was used to amplify TCRbeta CDR3 regions from genomic DNA. As for the authors' bioinformatics: The number of nucleated cells in each sample was estimated from the amplification of reference gene primers within the assay. Sequence reads were collapsed and filtered to measure the absolute abundance of every unique TCRbeta CDR3 rearrangement. For each sample, productive Simpson clonality was calculated as the square root of Simpson's diversity index over productive rearrangements. TCRdb took over this immuneACCESS table, retaining in-frame rearrangements with V and J assigned. Such tables are incomplete; in checked studies, under half of the missing clones stem from an unresolved V gene, and the remainder is unexplained. That table gives V, J and clone size, and the DNA gave D and trimming. The sample profile shows approximately 46,000 clones; about 85% of them were found once. Less than 15% of the sample goes to the ten largest clones.

Findings and caveats that apply to the study as a whole: Clinical and demographic metadata were provided uncurated, with the amount varying by source and participant.

The collaborating institutions used their own protocols to collect whole blood in K2EDTA tubes. Collaborator samples were shipped for TCRbeta analysis as frozen whole blood, isolated PBMCs, or DNA extracted from either sample type. Its CDR3 holds 14 amino acids, cysteine through phenylalanine. The only DNA kept is the CDR3, 42 bases in frame from the first base. The germline V gene (reference sequence) sets CDR1 to SEHNR and CDR2 to FQNEAQ. Trimming takes 3 bases off V and 4 bases off J; junction bases not matched to a gene: 4. The chain joins TRBV7-9 to TRBJ2-7, with 9 bases in between that match TRBD1. Material for sequencing was peripheral blood. The source is a woman aged 70-85 years in a cohort sampled during active COVID-19. DNA sequence: TGTGCCAGCAGCTTGGGACAGGGTGCTTACGAGCAGTACTTC. The translation is CASSLGQGAYEQYF.